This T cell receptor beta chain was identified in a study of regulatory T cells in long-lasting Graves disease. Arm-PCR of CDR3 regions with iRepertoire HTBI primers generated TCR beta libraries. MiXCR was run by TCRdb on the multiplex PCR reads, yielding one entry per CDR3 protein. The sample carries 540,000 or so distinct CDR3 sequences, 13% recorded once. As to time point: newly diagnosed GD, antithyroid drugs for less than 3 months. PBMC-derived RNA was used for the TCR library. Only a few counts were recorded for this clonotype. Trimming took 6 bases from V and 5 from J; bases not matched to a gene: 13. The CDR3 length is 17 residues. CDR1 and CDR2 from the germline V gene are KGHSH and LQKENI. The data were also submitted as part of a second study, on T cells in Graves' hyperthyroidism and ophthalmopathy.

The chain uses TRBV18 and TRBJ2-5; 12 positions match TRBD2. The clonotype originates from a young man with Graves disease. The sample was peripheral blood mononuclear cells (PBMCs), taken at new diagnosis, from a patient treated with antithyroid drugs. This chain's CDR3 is CASSRGLAGSSGETQYF. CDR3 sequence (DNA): TGTGCCAGCTCCCGCGGACTAGCGGGAAGTTCGGGTGAGACCCAGTACTTC.